These 8 T cell receptor beta chains originate from one sample sequenced in a study of shared clonotypes between healthy human individuals. CD45RO negativity and positive selection for CCR7 defined naive CD8 cells, a population that excluded terminally differentiated effector memory CD45RA+ cells. Profiling relied on immunoSEQ multiplex PCR, and the TCRdb table lists in-frame clones only, not all of them. The table records about 2.2 million clones, 85% to 95% of them present only once. The specimen sequenced was naive CD8+ T cells from PBMCs. All receptors come from a man younger than 30 in good health. Some clones in this sample may be carry-over from other donors' samples.

The V and J genes are TRBV11-2 and TRBJ2-1, with 9 bases lining up with TRBD2. Germline loops: CDR1 SGHAT, CDR2 FQNNGV. V trimming: 5 bases; J trimming: 4 bases; junction bases outside the gene matches: 6. The CDR3 is 15 residues long. CDR3 coding DNA: TGTGCCAGCAGCACGCGGGAGGGCCTTTACAATGAGCAGTTCTTC. Encoded protein: CASSTREGLYNEQFF.

This chain uses TRBV10-1 with TRBJ2-1; 9 nucleotides match TRBD1. CDR1 is WNHNN and CDR2 is SYGVQD in the germline V gene (reference sequence). The CDR3 loop spans 14 amino acids. The trim removed 3 bases at V and 8 bases at J, leaving 5 bases unmatched. The CDR3 sequence: CASSDVRDRDEQFF. CDR3 sequence (DNA): TGCGCCAGCAGTGACGTTAGGGACAGGGATGAGCAGTTCTTC.

The CDR3: CASSDGTSGRHEQYF. In DNA form, the CDR3 reads TGCGCCAGCAGCGACGGGACTAGCGGGAGGCACGAGCAGTACTTC. The gene calls are TRBV5-1 and TRBJ2-7; TRBD2 matches at 15 bases. Germline V gene lookup returns CDR1 SGHRS and CDR2 YFSETQ. This CDR3 has 15 amino acids. Trimming cost V 4 bases and J 5 bases; bases outside gene matches: 4.

J is TRBJ2-7 and V is TRBV2; D is possibly TRBD1 (5 bases). V lost 8 bases, J lost 3 bases, and 17 bases lay in between. The CDR3 totals 14 residues. CDR1 SNHLY and CDR2 FYNNEI come from the germline V gene. The CDR3 nucleotides read TGTGCCAGCTCAGCAGTGGACAACTTCTACGAGCAGTACTTC. Protein product: CASSAVDNFYEQYF.

The CDR3 coding sequence is TGTGCCAGCAGCTTACGCGGGCAGGGGGGCAATCAGCCCCAGCATTTT. Its translation: CASSLRGQGGNQPQHF. The V and J genes are TRBV13 and TRBJ1-5; 7 nucleotides line up with TRBD1. The CDR3 extends over 16 amino acids. The V gene end was trimmed by 2 bases and the J gene end by 2 bases; junction bases not matched to a gene: 6. Germline V gene data show CDR1 as PRHDT and CDR2 as FYEKMQ (reference sequence).

The chain couples TRBV4-1 to TRBJ2-7, with D unclear. V lost 3 bases to trimming and J lost 2 bases, with 11 bases between them. CDR1 and CDR2 from the germline V gene are MGHRA and YSYEKL. The CDR3 sequence is 14 residues long. CDR3 in DNA: TGCGCCAGCAGCCAGGCCTTAAGGCCCTACGAGCAGTACTTC. It encodes CASSQALRPYEQYF.

This CDR3 reads CASSLGFPETELNNYGYTF. CDR3 nucleotide sequence: TGCGCCAGCAGCTTGGGGTTTCCTGAAACGGAGCTTAATAACTATGGCTACACCTTC. The chain carries TRBV5-1 and TRBJ1-2; D is uncertain. CDR1 SGHRS and CDR2 YFSETQ come from the germline V gene. The CDR3 spans 19 residues. Trimming stripped 0 bases from V and 1 base from J, with 22 bases between.

The rearrangement links TRBV7-8 to TRBJ2-5; D call uncertain. Trimming stripped 1 base from V and 5 bases from J, with 14 bases between. Germline CDR1 and CDR2: SGHVS and FQNEAQ. The CDR3 is made up of 15 amino acids. This CDR3 is CASSLGPSASETQYF. As DNA, the CDR3 is TGTGCCAGCAGCTTAGGGCCGTCCGCGTCTGAGACCCAGTACTTC.